The present TCR beta chain was sequenced within a study of blood T cell repertoires in COVID-19. Overall study: T cells, B-cell-depleted T cells, or PBMCs supplied cDNA or gDNA.

The ends were cut back, 2 bases at V and 2 bases at J, with 14 bases in the middle. Germline loops: CDR1 SGHTA, CDR2 FQGNSA. The CDR3 extends over 16 amino acids. As originally analysed: Amplification from reference gene primers served as the basis for estimated nucleated cell counts. Measured with immunoSEQ multiplex PCR; TCRdb has only the in-frame clones, and not every one. V, J and clone size derive from that table, while D and trimming were established from the DNA sequence. The sample records some 300,000 clones, about 90% being singletons. The sample taken for sequencing was PBMCs or T cells enriched from blood (not recorded which). The rearrangement joins TRBV7-2 to TRBJ2-3; D is possibly TRBD2 (5 bases). The origin of this receptor is a woman in her 30s who had recovered from COVID-19. The DNA for the CDR3 is TGTGCCAGCAGCTTAATGAAGGGAGCATCCACAGATACGCAGTATTTT. As protein: CASSLMKGASTDTQYF. Full variable domain (rest looked up from reference TRBV7-2 and TRBJ2-3): GAGVSQSPSNKVTEKGKDVELRCDPISGHTALYWYRQSLGQGLEFLIYFQGNSAPDKSGLPSDRFSAERTGGSVSTLTIQRTQQEDSAVYLCASSLMKGASTDTQYFGPGTRLTVL.